One sample yielded the 16 T cell receptor beta chains listed below, sequenced in a study of cytomegalovirus exposure and HLA in healthy donors. The PCR contained 60 Vbeta and 13 Jbeta primers. The table came from immunoSEQ multiplex PCR; TCRdb's copy has only in-frame clones and leaves some out. Here the sample spans over 40,000 clones, about 64% being singletons. The sequenced sample was PBMCs. These receptor sequences come from a man aged 55 to 70 in good health and CMV-seropositive.

This clone was counted a few times. The chain employs TRBV5-6 and TRBJ2-7, with 10 nucleotides matching TRBD1. With V trimmed by 5 bases and J by 6 bases, 11 bases remained unmatched. There are 15 residues in the CDR3. In germline, CDR1 is SGHDT, CDR2 YYEEEE. CDR3 nucleotide sequence: TGTGCCAGCAGTGGGGGGACAGGGGTCCTTGGCGAGCAGTACTTC. This codes for CASSGGTGVLGEQYF.

The chain recombines TRBV2 with TRBJ2-3; 7 positions match TRBD1. Germline lookup yields CDR1 SNHLY and CDR2 FYNNEI. V gave up 9 bases and J gave up 4 bases; unmatched junction bases: 4. The CDR3 runs 12 residues. The DNA for the CDR3 is TGTGCCAGTAAGGGGGCGGCAGATACGCAGTATTTT. This codes for CASKGAADTQYF.

The genes are TRBV5-4 and TRBJ2-5; 9 bases agree with TRBD2. From germline, CDR1 is SGHNT and CDR2 YYREEE (reference sequence). Germline trimming cut 2 bases from V and 5 bases from J; bases unmatched to any gene: 10. The CDR3 has 16 amino acids. The CDR3 DNA is TGTGCCAGCAGCTTTCGCGGGAGGGCCCTTAGGGAGACCCAGTACTTC. It yields the protein CASSFRGRALRETQYF.

The chain recombines TRBV5-8 with TRBJ2-7; D uncertain. V lost 5 bases, J lost 5 bases, and 11 bases lay in between. The CDR3 totals 12 residues. Germline V CDR1 and CDR2: SGHTS, YDEGEE. The CDR3 is CASRKWAHEQYF. In nucleotides, the CDR3 is TGTGCCAGCAGGAAATGGGCCCACGAGCAGTACTTC.

This sequence joins TRBV7-2 and TRBJ2-1; D is unresolved. The V gene's germline CDR1 is SGHTA and CDR2 FQGNSA. V lost 4 bases, J lost 0 bases, and 13 bases lay in between. This CDR3 comprises 16 residues. The chain's CDR3 is CASSSPRGASYNEQFF. The DNA for the CDR3 is TGTGCCAGCAGCTCCCCTCGAGGAGCCTCCTACAATGAGCAGTTCTTC.

The chain uses TRBV7-2 and TRBJ1-2; maybe TRBD1 (6 bases). V lost 2 bases and J lost 3, with 13 bases in between. This CDR3 has 15 residues. Germline CDR1 is SGHTA and CDR2 is FQGNSA. CDR3 DNA: TGTGCCAGCAGCTTACCCAAGGACAGTCACTATGGCTACACCTTC. This gives the protein CASSLPKDSHYGYTF.

This chain joins TRBV29-1 and TRBJ2-7; 9 bases are shared with TRBD1. From germline, CDR1 is SQVTM and CDR2 ANQGSEA. The CDR3 is 17 amino acids. V gave up 2 bases and J gave up 2 bases; unmatched junction bases: 13. CDR3 in DNA: TGCAGCGTTGAATATACAGGGGGCCGACCACCCACCTACGAGCAGTACTTC. It encodes CSVEYTGGRPPTYEQYF.

In its sample, this clone was seen a few times. The chain links TRBV7-2 to TRBJ2-5; 11 positions match TRBD1. The CDR3 is 15 amino acids. Germline lookup yields CDR1 SGHTA and CDR2 FQGNSA. Unmatched junction bases numbered 8, after V lost 6 bases and J lost 5 bases. The CDR3 loop is CASRAAGTGGETQYF. As DNA, the CDR3 is TGTGCCAGCAGAGCAGCCGGGACAGGGGGGGAGACCCAGTACTTC.

The chain couples TRBV11-2 to TRBJ2-7, with 7 nucleotides matching TRBD2. J was trimmed by 3 bases and V by 5 bases; bases with no gene match: 7. The CDR3 has 14 amino acids. The germline V gene has CDR1 SGHAT and CDR2 FQNNGV. The CDR3 region has the DNA TGTGCCAGCAGCCTAGCCGCTAGCGGCTACGAGCAGTACTTC. Encoded protein: CASSLAASGYEQYF.

The chain combines TRBV6-6 with TRBJ1-5; 7 bases map to TRBD1. This CDR3 is 16 amino acids long. V lost 5 bases to trimming and J lost 2 bases; unmatched junction nucleotides: 9. CDR1 is MNHNY, CDR2 SVGAGI, per germline (reference sequence). Here the CDR3 DNA reads TGTGCCAGCAGTAAACCCCGACAGGGCCGCAATCAGCCCCAGCATTTT. It codes for CASSKPRQGRNQPQHF.

CDR3 residues: CASSTGGPHYEQYF. The CDR3 nucleotides read TGTGCCAGCAGTACGGGGGGTCCTCACTACGAGCAGTACTTC. J is TRBJ2-7 and V is TRBV27, with 7 bases fitting TRBD2. J lost 3 bases, V lost 5 bases, and 7 bases had no gene match. This CDR3 has 14 amino acids. The germline V gene has CDR1 MNHEY and CDR2 SMNVEV (reference sequence).

A few counts support this clone. This chain connects TRBV5-4 to TRBJ2-1, with TRBD2 matching 14 bases. Per germline, CDR1 SGHNT and CDR2 YYREEE (reference sequence). V lost 4 bases, J lost 7 bases, and 4 bases stayed unmatched. The CDR3 consists of 15 residues. The CDR3 reads CASSLGTSGRNEQFF. The CDR3 DNA sequence: TGTGCCAGCAGCCTCGGGACTAGCGGGAGAAATGAGCAGTTCTTC.

Worth noting for this clone: Different DNA sequences within this sample yield the same CDR3. The chain carries TRBV30 and TRBJ2-2; 10 bases fit TRBD2. The CDR3 contains 16 residues. V gave up 0 bases and J gave up 8 bases; unmatched junction bases: 9. From germline, CDR1 is GTSNPN and CDR2 SVGIG (reference sequence). The CDR3 here is CAWSVGSSGRKGELFF. The CDR3, as DNA: TGTGCCTGGAGTGTTGGGTCTAGCGGGAGAAAAGGGGAGCTGTTTTTT.

The genes are TRBV4-1 and TRBJ1-5; D is undetermined. The ends were cut back, 3 bases at V and 6 bases at J, with 9 bases in the middle. CDR1 and CDR2 from the germline V gene are MGHRA and YSYEKL. The CDR3 consists of 13 residues. The CDR3 DNA sequence: TGCGCCAGCAGCCACCAAACGGGTCAGCCCCAGCATTTT. It yields the protein CASSHQTGQPQHF.

The CDR3 loop reads CASSPYSYNEQFF. The CDR3 nucleotides are TGTGCCAGCAGCCCGTACTCCTACAATGAGCAGTTCTTC. The chain couples TRBV7-2 to TRBJ2-1; D uncertain. From germline, CDR1 is SGHTA and CDR2 FQGNSA. Trimming stripped 5 bases from V and 0 bases from J, with 5 bases between. CDR3 size: 13 residues.

The chain carries TRBV23-1 and TRBJ2-7; TRBD2 matches at 13 bases. TRBV23-1 is marked as an open reading frame, function uncertain. The CDR3 is 18 amino acids. The V and J ends lost 2 bases and 1 base, in that order; junction bases with no gene match: 8. The CDR3 is CASSQAGTSGTTSYEQYF. The DNA for the CDR3 is TGCGCCAGCAGTCAAGCAGGGACTAGCGGGACCACTTCCTACGAGCAGTACTTC.